This TCR beta chain was sequenced for a study of cytomegalovirus exposure and HLA in healthy donors. Primers for the PCR totalled 60 Vbeta and 13 Jbeta. The protocol was immunoSEQ multiplex PCR, while the TCRdb copy is restricted to in-frame clones and leaves out a portion. The sample includes some 130,000 clones, about four fifths of them seen just once. Germline V gives CDR1 MNHNS, CDR2 SASEGT. Trimming pared 7 bases from V and 1 base from J, leaving 11 bases between. This CDR3 has 13 amino acids. The origin of this receptor is a man aged 30 to 39 in good health. This chain joins TRBV6-1 and TRBJ2-7; weak D call: TRBD1 (6 bases). Sequenced material: PBMCs. The CDR3 DNA sequence: TGTGCCAGCACAGGCGGACAGTCCTACGAGCAGTACTTC. It codes for CASTGGQSYEQYF.